These 25 T cell receptor beta chains were sequenced from one sample in a study of T cell responses to AZD1222 COVID-19 vaccine (dated by TCRdb to the early 2020s). The sample's time point, from its label and the paper: baseline before first vaccination. Library preparation used the immunoSEQ multiplex PCR assay. Imported from immuneACCESS, the table was reduced by TCRdb to in-frame sequences with V and J called. These copies leave out some clones; in studies compared against another copy, an unresolved V gene accounts for under half, and the cause of the remainder is not known. This sample holds some 130,000 clones; 85% to 95% were observed only once. The top ten constitute approximately 5% of the sample. Here the sequenced sample was peripheral blood, taken on day 0 of AZD1222 vaccination. These receptor sequences come from an adult in good health.

This chain uses TRBV4-1 with TRBJ2-7, with TRBD2 identical over 11 bases. The CDR3 runs 19 residues. From germline, CDR1 is MGHRA and CDR2 YSYEKL. V lost 1 base and J lost 6; bases outside the gene matches: 17. CDR3 region: CASSQGPIVAGGPRGEQYF. DNA of the CDR3: TGCGCCAGCAGCCAAGGCCCTATTGTAGCGGGAGGGCCGAGGGGCGAGCAGTACTTC.

The chain couples TRBV19 to TRBJ1-2; tentatively, D is TRBD1 (6 bases). Germline CDR1 reads LNHDA; CDR2 reads SQIVND (reference sequence). There are 14 residues in the CDR3. The V end was cut by 0 bases, the J end by 6 bases, with 11 bases between. DNA for the CDR3: TGTGCCAGTAGTATAGATCTGGGGGGCAATGGCTACACCTTC. Its protein product is CASSIDLGGNGYTF.

This sequence joins TRBV11-3 and TRBJ1-1; D not certain. The germline CDR1 and CDR2 sequences are SGHNT and YENEEA. CDR3 length: 14 amino acids. Trimming left V 0 bases short and J 2 bases short, with 7 bases between. The CDR3 nucleotides read TGTGCCAGCAGCTTAGACGGGAGAAACACTGAAGCTTTCTTT. This sequence encodes CASSLDGRNTEAFF.

The chain uses TRBV6-5 and TRBJ2-3, with 9 bases lining up with TRBD1. This CDR3 spans 15 amino acids. Germline lookup yields CDR1 MNHEY and CDR2 SVGAGI. With V trimmed by 7 bases and J by 4 bases, 9 bases remained unmatched. The CDR3 loop is CASTKFRDRADTQYF. DNA of the CDR3: TGTGCCAGCACCAAATTCCGGGACAGGGCAGATACGCAGTATTTT.

This clone was counted once. The V gene is TRBV6-1, the J gene TRBJ1-1; TRBD1 matches 9 bases. The CDR3 loop spans 16 amino acids. CDR1 is MNHNS and CDR2 is SASEGT in the germline V gene. Unmatched junction bases numbered 6, after V lost 1 base and J lost 3 bases. The CDR3 loop reads CASSEVPGQGDTEAFF. The CDR3, as DNA: TGTGCCAGCAGTGAAGTGCCGGGACAGGGTGACACTGAAGCTTTCTTT.

The sample holds one count of this clone. This rearrangement joins TRBV2 to TRBJ1-6; no reliable D call. This CDR3 region has 13 residues. Germline V gives CDR1 SNHLY, CDR2 FYNNEI. V dropped 5 bases and J dropped 8 bases, with 10 bases sitting between them. This chain's CDR3 is CASSPTLYSPLHF. Written as DNA, the CDR3 is TGTGCCAGCAGTCCCACCCTTTATTCACCCCTCCACTTT.

This chain uses TRBV9 with TRBJ2-3; 9 bases line up with TRBD2. J gave up 5 bases and V 0 bases, and 7 bases lay outside the gene matches. CDR3 length: 16 residues. The germline V gene encodes CDR1 SGDLS and CDR2 YYNGEE. The CDR3 bases are TGTGCCAGCAGCGTAGATTTGCGGGAGGGGGTAGATACGCAGTATTTT. This codes for CASSVDLREGVDTQYF.

The V call is TRBV27, the J call TRBJ2-1, with 14 positions matching TRBD2. After removal of 2 bases from V and 6 bases from J, the junction contained 9 bases not matched to a gene. The CDR3 is 18 amino acids. CDR1 MNHEY and CDR2 SMNVEV come from the germline V gene (reference sequence). As DNA, the CDR3 is TGTGCCAGCAGTTTAATTAATGTCGGACTAGCGGGAGGCAATGAGCAGTTCTTC. It codes for CASSLINVGLAGGNEQFF.

The genes are TRBV3-1 (or the pseudogene TRBV3-2) and TRBJ2-3, with D perhaps TRBD1 or TRBD2 (5 bases each). V gave up 3 bases and J gave up 0 bases, with 10 bases separating them. The CDR3 is made up of 15 amino acids. CDR1 and CDR2 (germline): LGHDT, YNNKEL (reference sequence). The CDR3: CASSQTGTSTDTQYF. The CDR3 DNA reads as TGTGCCAGCAGCCAGACTGGGACGAGCACAGATACGCAGTATTTT.

V and J are TRBV12-5 and TRBJ1-1; D gene unclear. CDR3 size: 12 residues. The germline V gene encodes CDR1 LGHNT and CDR2 FRNRAP. V gave up 6 bases and J gave up 8 bases, with 13 bases separating them. For the CDR3, the DNA is TGTGCTAGTGGCCGGACGTCAGAAGAAGCTTTCTTT. Its translation: CASGRTSEEAFF.

V usage is TRBV10-3 and J usage is TRBJ2-5; D is possibly TRBD2 (5 bases). Germline assignment: CDR1 ENHRY and CDR2 SYGVKD. The germline V and J ends were trimmed by 10 bases and 2 bases, with 17 bases remaining between them. The CDR3 runs 14 residues. CDR3 in amino acids: CATVASAEQETQYF. The CDR3 DNA sequence: TGTGCCACGGTGGCTTCAGCGGAGCAAGAGACCCAGTACTTC.

The V and J genes are TRBV6-5 and TRBJ1-3; TRBD1 matches 7 bases. The junction had 12 bases not matched to a gene; V was cut back by 11 bases and J by 2 bases. This CDR3 spans 15 amino acids. The V gene's germline CDR1 is MNHEY and CDR2 SVGAGI. CDR3 amino acids: CAGALSQGTGNTIYF. CDR3 DNA: TGTGCCGGCGCCCTGTCACAGGGGACTGGAAACACCATATATTTT.

V usage is TRBV4-2 and J usage is TRBJ2-1, with 11 positions matching TRBD2. V lost 1 base to trimming and J lost 5 bases; unmatched junction nucleotides: 7. The CDR3 has 17 amino acids. Germline V gives CDR1 LGHNA, CDR2 YNFKEQ. CDR3 DNA: TGTGCCAGCAGCCAAGGGCTAGCGGGAGGCCCCCACAATGAGCAGTTCTTC. This sequence encodes CASSQGLAGGPHNEQFF.

The J gene is TRBJ2-7, the V gene TRBV10-3; D call uncertain. V lost 8 bases and J lost 2, with 10 bases in between. Germline CDR1 is ENHRY and CDR2 is SYGVKD. This CDR3 is 12 amino acids long. The CDR3 DNA follows: TGTGCCATCGGACCGGTTCCCTACGAGCAGTACTTC. It codes for CAIGPVPYEQYF.

The V and J genes are TRBV5-6 and TRBJ2-6; D is unclear. This CDR3 contains 16 residues. V was pared by 2 bases and J by 4 bases, with 13 bases between. The V gene's germline CDR1 is SGHDT and CDR2 YYEEEE. CDR3 bases: TGTGCCAGCAGCTTCGGATCAACCCCCGGGGCCAACGTCCTGACTTTC. This sequence encodes CASSFGSTPGANVLTF.

The chain carries TRBV5-1 and TRBJ2-7, with 7 positions matching TRBD1. The CDR3 consists of 14 residues. V was pared by 4 bases and J by 5 bases, with 9 bases of the junction left unmatched. Germline V gene lookup returns CDR1 SGHRS and CDR2 YFSETQ. The CDR3 loop is CASSTFDRDHEQYF. For the CDR3, the DNA is TGCGCCAGCAGCACCTTCGACAGGGACCACGAGCAGTACTTC.

V and J are TRBV5-6 and TRBJ2-1; D is uncertain. There are 15 residues in the CDR3. The germline V gene has CDR1 SGHDT and CDR2 YYEEEE. V gave up 2 bases and J gave up 7 bases, with 16 bases separating them. The CDR3: CASSLNMGESNEQFF. Here the CDR3 DNA reads TGTGCCAGCAGCTTAAACATGGGCGAGAGTAATGAGCAGTTCTTC. Variable domain in full (rest from reference TRBV5-6 and TRBJ2-1): DAGVTQSPTHLIKTRGQQVTLRCSPKSGHDTVSWYQQALGQGPQFIFQYYEEEERQRGNFPDRFSGHQFPNYSSELNVNALLLGDSALYLCASSLNMGESNEQFFGPGTRLTVL.

V usage is TRBV2 and J usage is TRBJ1-2; tentative D call: TRBD1 (5 bases). The CDR3 consists of 13 residues. V lost 6 bases and J 2 bases, leaving 10 bases between the germline ends. Germline V gene sequence: CDR1 SNHLY, CDR2 FYNNEI. CDR3 loop: CASRGVDNYGYTF. The DNA of the CDR3 is TGTGCCAGCAGAGGGGTAGACAACTATGGCTACACCTTC.

The J gene is TRBJ2-7, the V gene TRBV6-5; D remains ambiguous. V lost 6 bases and J 3 bases, leaving 12 bases between the germline ends. The CDR3 totals 13 residues. Germline V gene data show CDR1 as MNHEY and CDR2 as SVGAGI. CDR3: CASRTPWSYEQYF. The CDR3 bases are TGTGCCAGCAGAACCCCCTGGAGCTACGAGCAGTACTTC.

J is TRBJ1-3 and V is TRBV6-5, with TRBD1 matching over 8 bases. CDR3 length: 15 amino acids. CDR1 is MNHEY, CDR2 SVGAGI, per germline. Losses at the gene ends were 6 bases for V and 5 bases for J; bases not matched to a gene: 9. CDR3 amino acids: CASSAGGSDRNTIYF. CDR3 nucleotides: TGTGCCAGCAGCGCAGGGGGCTCTGATAGAAACACCATATATTTT.

V and J are TRBV7-6 and TRBJ1-6; D might be TRBD1 (5 bases). The V end was cut by 8 bases, the J end by 8 bases, with 13 bases between. Germline CDR1 reads SGHVS; CDR2 reads FNYEAQ. This CDR3 comprises 13 residues. CDR3 DNA sequence: TGTGCCAGCTCCCGAGGGGAAGATTCACCCCTCCACTTT. This gives the protein CASSRGEDSPLHF.

This sequence joins TRBV30 and TRBJ1-2, with a tentative D call TRBD1 (5 bases). The CDR3 extends over 14 amino acids. V gave up 3 bases and J gave up 3 bases, with 14 bases separating them. Germline CDR1 GTSNPN, CDR2 SVGIG (reference sequence). This CDR3 reads CAWSPGTGDYGYTF. In DNA, the CDR3 is TGTGCCTGGAGCCCGGGGACCGGGGACTATGGCTACACCTTC.

The chain couples TRBV12-5 to TRBJ2-5; no clear D. CDR3 length: 20 residues. V shed 0 bases and J shed 5 bases, with 28 bases lying between them. The germline gives CDR1 LGHNT, CDR2 FRNRAP. CDR3 nucleotides: TGTGCTAGTGGTTTGGTATCTAAGACATACTCTAACCCTTGGCGCGAGACCCAGTACTTC. Encoded protein: CASGLVSKTYSNPWRETQYF.

The chain is built from TRBV4-1 and TRBJ1-1; D is ambiguous. The CDR3 is made up of 16 amino acids. Trimming stripped 6 bases from V and 0 bases from J, with 17 bases between. Germline CDR1 MGHRA, CDR2 YSYEKL. CDR3 in DNA: TGCGCCAGCAGGAACCTCGGACGGATTATGAACACTGAAGCTTTCTTT. Translation: CASRNLGRIMNTEAFF.

The V call is TRBV25-1, the J call TRBJ1-2, with a tentative D call TRBD1 (5 bases). The ends were cut back, 2 bases at V and 5 bases at J, with 9 bases in the middle. Germline lookup yields CDR1 MGHDK and CDR2 SYGVNS. The length of the CDR3 is 13 residues. The CDR3 DNA reads TGTGCCAGCAGTGAACTGACAGAGTATGGCTACACCTTC. Translation gives CASSELTEYGYTF.